The 4 T cell receptor beta chains in this list originate from one sample, sequenced in a study of blood T cell repertoires in COVID-19. TCRdb's table, derived via immunoSEQ multiplex PCR, lists solely in-frame clones and lacks some. The sample has 90,000 to 100,000 clones, 86% seen once; the top ten hold around 10%. Sequenced input: peripheral blood. These receptors all stem from a man aged 50-59 years with acute or convalescent COVID-19.

In its sample, this clone was seen once. The chain couples TRBV27 to TRBJ2-4; 7 bases align to TRBD2. Germline V gives CDR1 MNHEY, CDR2 SMNVEV (reference sequence). Unmatched junction bases numbered 9, after V lost 4 bases and J lost 3 bases. This CDR3 contains 16 residues. The CDR3: CASSSPYGGGKNIQYF. CDR3 nucleotides: TGTGCCAGCAGTTCTCCCTATGGGGGGGGCAAAAACATTCAGTACTTC.

The gene calls are TRBV29-1 and TRBJ1-1; 10 bases fit TRBD1. The length of the CDR3 is 13 residues. Germline CDR1 and CDR2: SQVTM and ANQGSEA. With 7 bases clipped from V and 5 bases from J, the junction kept 7 bases outside the gene matches. The CDR3 DNA follows: TGCAGCGCGGGACAGGGGCGACGAACTGAAGCTTTCTTT. Its protein product is CSAGQGRRTEAFF. The full variable domain, rest sourced from reference TRBV29-1 and TRBJ1-1, is SAVISQKPSRDICQRGTSLTIQCQVDSQVTMMFWYRQQPGQSLTLIATANQGSEATYESGFVIDKFPISRPNLTFSTLTVSNMSPEDSSIYLCSAGQGRRTEAFFGQGTRLTVV.

J is TRBJ2-1 and V is TRBV5-6; D unresolved. CDR3 size: 15 residues. Germline CDR1 is SGHDT and CDR2 is YYEEEE. Deletions cut 3 bases from V and 12 bases from J, with 22 bases between. CDR3: CASSSDGYPHGGQFF. The CDR3 bases are TGTGCCAGCAGCTCAGACGGGTACCCCCACGGCGGGCAGTTCTTC.

V usage is TRBV3-1 (or the pseudogene TRBV3-2) and J usage is TRBJ1-1; 8 nucleotides align to TRBD1. Germline values: CDR1 LGHDT, CDR2 YNNKEL (reference sequence). The trim removed 5 bases at V and 4 bases at J, leaving 6 bases unmatched. The CDR3 is made up of 14 amino acids. CDR3 nucleotides: TGTGCCAGCAGCTATCAGGGGGCGTTCACTGAAGCTTTCTTT. Translated: CASSYQGAFTEAFF.